Below are 7 T cell receptor beta chains sequenced from a single sample in a study of a mutant IDH1 vaccine in newly diagnosed glioma. Measured with immunoSEQ multiplex PCR; TCRdb has only the in-frame clones, and not every one. The repertoire holds tens of thousands of clones, with 55% to 75% as singletons. No antigen has been identified for these receptors. The time point: week 11, during vaccination. It was 300 ug of mutant IDH1 20-mer peptide that made up each vaccine dose, given with topical imiquimod. Sequenced here: peripheral blood mononuclear cells (PBMCs), sampled from a glioma patient whose treatment included an IDH1 peptide vaccine. The receptors here all came from a man in his late teens or twenties with glioma. Some clones in this sample may be carry-over from other donors' samples.

The V call is TRBV12-5, the J call TRBJ1-1; D remains unclear. CDR3 length equals 13 residues. Trimming left V 4 bases short and J 5 bases short, with 11 bases between. Germline V gene data show CDR1 as LGHNT and CDR2 as FRNRAP. Here the CDR3 DNA reads TGTGCTAGTGGTTGGGAGGGAGGGACTGAAGCTTTCTTT. Translation gives CASGWEGGTEAFF.

This chain's CDR3 is CASSQDSGYAEAFF. CDR3 DNA: TGCGCCAGCAGCCAAGATTCCGGGTACGCTGAAGCTTTCTTT. The chain couples TRBV4-1 to TRBJ1-1; D remains ambiguous. The germline V and J ends were trimmed by 0 bases and 6 bases, with 11 bases remaining between them. The CDR3 covers 14 residues. Germline V gene data show CDR1 as MGHRA and CDR2 as YSYEKL.

The chain combines TRBV9 with TRBJ2-1; the D gene is possibly TRBD1 (5 bases). The V end was cut by 2 bases, the J end by 6 bases, with 15 bases between. The germline V gene has CDR1 SGDLS and CDR2 YYNGEE. The CDR3 has 15 residues. Here the CDR3 reads CASSVSGRAVNEQFF. As DNA, the CDR3 is TGTGCCAGCAGCGTCTCAGGCAGGGCAGTCAATGAGCAGTTCTTC. Full variable domain (outside the CDR3, taken from reference TRBV9 and TRBJ2-1): DSGVTQTPKHLITATGQRVTLRCSPRSGDLSVYWYQQSLDQGLQFLIQYYNGEERAKGNILERFSAQQFPDLHSELNLSSLELGDSALYFCASSVSGRAVNEQFFGPGTRLTVL.

This sequence joins TRBV28 and TRBJ1-5; D not resolved. Trimming took off 2 bases at V and 6 bases at J, with 5 bases between the two ends. Germline assignment: CDR1 MDHEN and CDR2 SYDVKM. The CDR3 is 12 amino acids. CDR3 in amino acids: CASSLEIQPQHF. CDR3 bases: TGTGCCAGCAGTTTAGAAATTCAGCCCCAGCATTTT.

This chain uses TRBV6-5 with TRBJ1-6; no clear D. The CDR3 spans 16 residues. The germline V gene encodes CDR1 MNHEY and CDR2 SVGAGI. V was pared by 0 bases and J by 0 bases, with 6 bases between. CDR3 loop: CASSYSVRSYNSPLHF. The CDR3 region has the DNA TGTGCCAGCAGTTACTCAGTCCGCTCCTATAATTCACCCCTCCACTTT.

This chain uses TRBV5-4 with TRBJ1-3; D is unresolved. Trimming left V 4 bases short and J 0 bases short, with 5 bases between. Germline assignment: CDR1 SGHNT and CDR2 YYREEE (reference sequence). The CDR3 length is 13 residues. The CDR3: CASSRSSGNTIYF. In DNA form, the CDR3 reads TGTGCCAGCAGCAGATCCTCTGGAAACACCATATATTTT.

The chain joins TRBV19 to TRBJ1-4; D gene unclear. CDR3 length equals 11 residues. Trimming took off 6 bases at V and 8 bases at J, with 7 bases between the two ends. Per germline, CDR1 LNHDA and CDR2 SQIVND (reference sequence). The CDR3 region is CASRREEKLFF. The CDR3 nucleotides are TGTGCCAGTAGAAGGGAAGAAAAACTGTTTTTT.